The clone carrying this TCR beta chain was seen a few times. Its antigen remains unknown. The data were taken from a study of beta chain features in type 1 diabetes. Study in general: In all, roughly 98,000,000 sorted cells from all samples were analyzed. Study outcomes and limitations: Patients showed naive, central memory and Treg TCRB repertoires that appeared more similar than those of healthy donors.

One heparinised draw, averaging roughly 0.12 L, was taken per donor. Sorting with CD45RO/CCR7/CD25/CD127/CD95/CD27 yielded naive, central memory, regulatory and stem-like memory CD4+ cells. The germline gives CDR1 SGHTA, CDR2 FQGNSA. Trimming cost V 7 bases and J 3 bases; bases outside gene matches: 9. There are 16 residues in the CDR3. Expressed TCRB transcripts were sequenced because the isolated RNA had all been reverse transcribed beforehand. Data came from immunoSEQ multiplex PCR; TCRdb stores just in-frame clones and leaves some out. Of 150,000 or so clones listed, 9% to 10% are singletons. The origin of this receptor is a woman between 40 and 50 years old in good health. The sample comprised central memory CD4+ T cells from blood. This chain connects TRBV7-2 to TRBJ2-1; 10 bases are a match to TRBD2. This chain's CDR3 is CASIRLTSGRYNEQFF. In DNA, the CDR3 is TGTGCCAGCATCCGACTGACTAGCGGGCGCTACAATGAGCAGTTCTTC.